Below, one T cell receptor (beta chain) is given with its context. The antigen is not known. This record belongs to a study of T cell responses to AZD1222 COVID-19 vaccine. Study conclusions and caveats: The study sampled repertoires only after the peak T cell response. Among the donors, most were white British and more were female, and clonal diversity was possibly underestimated.

The method was immunoSEQ multiplex PCR; TCRdb's version includes in-frame clones alone and lacks a portion of them. The data contain just under 150,000 clones, approximately 90% of them seen just once; the ten biggest clones take up approximately 1.8%. Second-dose schedules of about 4 or about 12 weeks were combined. Germline V CDR1 and CDR2: KGHSY, FQNENV. V gave up 0 bases and J gave up 2 bases, with 7 bases separating them. The CDR3 contains 14 residues. This rearrangement joins TRBV16 to TRBJ1-2; no firm D call. The sample was peripheral blood, taken 28 days after the second AZD1222 dose. The TCR sequence derives from an adult who received the AZD1222 COVID-19 vaccine. Here the CDR3 DNA reads TGTGCCAGCAGCCAATCGGGAGAAAACTATGGCTACACCTTC. Translated: CASSQSGENYGYTF.